This TCR beta chain comes out of a study of T cells in narcolepsy. Background on the study: Healthy controls were enrolled alongside patients with narcolepsy type 1 or type 2. Whole-study findings and limits: Autoreactive clone sequences were missing from some blood memory CD4+ repertoires. Comparing one patient's CSF and blood CD4+ clonotypes highlighted HCRT- and TRIB2-specific autoreactive clonotypes.

For this clone: The antigen remains unidentified.

Germline CDR1 reads SGHRS; CDR2 reads YFSETQ. Trimming took off 1 base at V and 12 bases at J, with 26 bases between the two ends. The CDR3 totals 17 residues. Profiling relied on immunoSEQ multiplex PCR, and the TCRdb table lists in-frame clones only, not all of them. The sample shows 25,000 to 30,000 clones, around 87% of them seen only once. Sequenced input: memory (CD45RA-) CD4+ T cells from blood. The V and J genes are TRBV5-1 and TRBJ2-1, with D perhaps assigned TRBD1 or TRBD2 (5 bases each). This clonotype originated in a human donor in good health. The CDR3 here is CASSLISVTQGSIWQFF. CDR3 DNA: TGCGCCAGCAGCTTGATTAGCGTGACGCAGGGTTCGATCTGGCAGTTCTTC.